The following is a T cell receptor (beta chain) sequence with its context. This sample stems from a study of blood T cell repertoires in COVID-19. Sequencing used immunoSEQ multiplex PCR; TCRdb keeps in-frame clones, though not all of them. The sample has about 200,000 clones, around 90% seen once; the top ten hold approximately 6%. Looked up from germline, CDR1 is MNHEY and CDR2 is SMNVEV (reference sequence). V was pared by 1 base and J by 1 base, with 7 bases between. The CDR3 contains 14 residues. The sequence derives from a man aged 35-49 years with active or convalescent COVID-19. The rearrangement links TRBV27 to TRBJ1-1; D remains unclear. Sequenced: peripheral blood. The CDR3 nucleotides are TGTGCCAGCAGTTTATGGCCAGGGAACACTGAAGCTTTCTTT. Translation gives CASSLWPGNTEAFF.